The 32 T cell receptor beta chains reported below all come from one sample, sequenced in a study of blood T cell repertoires in COVID-19. TCRdb's table, derived via immunoSEQ multiplex PCR, lists solely in-frame clones and lacks some. Of approximately 160,000 clones listed, about four fifths are singletons. Sequences were obtained from peripheral blood. The receptors originated from a man aged 55 to 70 with active or convalescent COVID-19.

The chain carries TRBV7-7 and TRBJ2-5, with TRBD1 identical over 9 bases. CDR1 is SSHAT and CDR2 is FNYEAQ in the germline V gene (reference sequence). The CDR3 loop spans 15 amino acids. V gave up 5 bases and J gave up 4 bases; unmatched junction bases: 8. Written as DNA, the CDR3 is TGTGCCAGCAGCCCACCGGGACAGGGTACAGAGACCCAGTACTTC. This sequence encodes CASSPPGQGTETQYF.

The chain couples TRBV7-3 to TRBJ2-3; 8 bases agree with TRBD2. Per germline, CDR1 SGHTA and CDR2 FQGTGA. Trimming at V came to 8 bases and at J to 4 bases, leaving 11 bases not matched to a gene. CDR3 length: 15 amino acids. The DNA for the CDR3 is TGTGCCAGCTCCGCCCTGGGACTAGATTCAGATACGCAGTATTTT. Translated: CASSALGLDSDTQYF.

This clone appeared once. The rearrangement links TRBV20-1 to TRBJ2-7; TRBD2 matches at 9 bases. Germline V gene sequence: CDR1 DFQATT, CDR2 SNEGSKA (reference sequence). J gave up 2 bases and V 3 bases, and 5 bases lay outside the gene matches. The CDR3 totals 14 residues. In DNA form, the CDR3 reads TGCAGTGCTAGTAATCCTAGCGGGACCTACGAGCAGTACTTC. It yields the protein CSASNPSGTYEQYF.

This clone was seen only a few times. V usage is TRBV7-2 and J usage is TRBJ1-4; D might be TRBD1 (6 bases). Germline-derived CDR1 and CDR2 are SGHTA and FQGNSA. There are 17 residues in the CDR3. With 5 bases removed from V and 2 bases from J, the gap between germline ends came to 18 bases. CDR3 sequence (DNA): TGTGCCAGCAGCGCGGACCCCTACAGGGCGACTAATGAAAAACTGTTTTTT. This sequence encodes CASSADPYRATNEKLFF.

Points on this clone: Other DNA sequences in the same sample also yield this CDR3. The chain has TRBV13 and TRBJ2-4; 8 bases are shared with TRBD1. V lost 0 bases to trimming and J lost 9 bases; unmatched junction nucleotides: 4. The CDR3 totals 14 residues. From germline, CDR1 is PRHDT and CDR2 FYEKMQ (reference sequence). The DNA of the CDR3 is TGTGCCAGCAGCTTAGGGACAGGGGTGTCCATTCAGTACTTC. Translating it yields CASSLGTGVSIQYF. Full variable domain (rest looked up from reference TRBV13 and TRBJ2-4): AAGVIQSPRHLIKEKRETATLKCYPIPRHDTVYWYQQGPGQDPQFLISFYEKMQSDKGSIPDRFSAQQFSDYHSELNMSSLELGDSALYFCASSLGTGVSIQYFGAGTRLSVL.

The rearrangement uses TRBV10-3 and TRBJ2-5, with D tentatively TRBD2 (5 bases). The CDR3 has 14 amino acids. Trimming took off 0 bases at V and 5 bases at J, with 10 bases between the two ends. Germline V gene lookup returns CDR1 ENHRY and CDR2 SYGVKD. The CDR3 region has the DNA TGTGCCATCAGTGAGTCCAACCGAGGGGAGACCCAGTACTTC. Encoded protein: CAISESNRGETQYF.

V gene TRBV6-5 combines with J gene TRBJ2-7; perhaps TRBD2 as D (6 bases). From germline, CDR1 is MNHEY and CDR2 SVGAGI. The CDR3 extends over 15 amino acids. V lost 5 bases and J 6 bases, leaving 20 bases between the germline ends. The CDR3 coding sequence is TGTGCCAGCAGTCCCCGCGATGCTTCTAGCGTCGAGCAGTACTTC. Protein: CASSPRDASSVEQYF.

This clone was recorded once. CDR3 DNA: TGTGCCAGCAGTACTTACGAGGGCGCGGAGCTGTTTTTT. It translates to CASSTYEGAELFF. The J gene is TRBJ2-2, the V gene TRBV12-3 or TRBV12-4; possibly TRBD2 for D (5 bases). This CDR3 spans 13 amino acids. V dropped 5 bases and J dropped 10 bases, with 14 bases sitting between them.

The genes are TRBV9 and TRBJ2-2, with D unclear. The V gene's germline CDR1 is SGDLS and CDR2 YYNGEE. The CDR3 consists of 14 residues. Trimming left V 1 base short and J 7 bases short, with 11 bases between. This CDR3 is CASSVTPKSGELFF. CDR3 bases: TGTGCCAGCAGCGTAACCCCCAAGAGCGGGGAGCTGTTTTTT. Full variable domain (missing parts from reference TRBV9 and TRBJ2-2): DSGVTQTPKHLITATGQRVTLRCSPRSGDLSVYWYQQSLDQGLQFLIQYYNGEERAKGNILERFSAQQFPDLHSELNLSSLELGDSALYFCASSVTPKSGELFFGEGSRLTVL.

This chain connects TRBV7-9 to TRBJ2-7; 12 nucleotides agree with TRBD2. The CDR3 loop spans 15 amino acids. Germline V gene data show CDR1 as SEHNR and CDR2 as FQNEAQ (reference sequence). The V and J ends lost 5 bases and 3 bases, in that order; junction bases with no gene match: 5. This CDR3 reads CASSQGGLAGYEQYF. CDR3 nucleotide sequence: TGTGCCAGCAGCCAAGGGGGACTAGCGGGCTACGAGCAGTACTTC.

The rearrangement uses TRBV15 and TRBJ1-2; perhaps TRBD1 as D (6 bases). V gave up 1 base and J gave up 4 bases, with 13 bases separating them. CDR3 size: 15 residues. Germline CDR1 LNHNV, CDR2 YYDKDF (reference sequence). CDR3 sequence: CATSRGGGGSYGYTF. The CDR3 bases are TGTGCCACCAGCAGAGGGGGCGGGGGCAGCTATGGCTACACCTTC.

V usage is TRBV7-9 and J usage is TRBJ2-3; D remains unclear. Trimming took off 11 bases at V and 2 bases at J, with 14 bases between the two ends. The germline V gene encodes CDR1 SEHNR and CDR2 FQNEAQ (reference sequence). The CDR3 runs to 13 residues. The CDR3 here is CAESAGNTDTQYF. Here the CDR3 DNA reads TGTGCCGAGTCGGCAGGTAACACAGATACGCAGTATTTT.

J is TRBJ1-4 and V is TRBV3-1 (or the pseudogene TRBV3-2); D possibly corresponds to TRBD1 (5 bases). This CDR3 region has 13 residues. Germline assignment: CDR1 LGHDT and CDR2 YNNKEL (reference sequence). V was pared by 3 bases and J by 8 bases, with 10 bases between. The DNA of the CDR3 is TGTGCCAGCAGCCAGCGGGGGGTCGAAAAACTGTTTTTT. Translation: CASSQRGVEKLFF.

This clone was seen only once. The chain employs TRBV18 and TRBJ2-3; D uncertain. Germline-derived CDR1 and CDR2 are KGHSH and LQKENI. The CDR3 is 14 amino acids. Trimming removed 3 bases from V and 2 bases from J, with 9 bases in between. CDR3 residues: CASSPGGATDTQYF. The CDR3 nucleotides read TGTGCCAGCTCACCTGGCGGAGCCACAGATACGCAGTATTTT. Looking up the rest from reference TRBV18 and TRBJ2-3 gives the full variable domain: NAGVMQNPRHLVRRRGQEARLRCSPMKGHSHVYWYRQLPEEGLKFMVYLQKENIIDESGMPKERFSAEFPKEGPSILRIQQVVRGDSAAYFCASSPGGATDTQYFGPGTRLTVL.

The V call is TRBV6-2 or TRBV6-3, the J call TRBJ2-1, with 11 positions matching TRBD1. V shed 6 bases and J 0 bases; nucleotides not matched to a gene: 4. Per the germline V gene, CDR1 is MNHEY and CDR2 is SVGEGT. The CDR3 sequence is 16 residues long. Here the CDR3 reads CASSPGTGGSYNEQFF. The CDR3 DNA sequence: TGTGCCAGCAGCCCTGGGACAGGGGGCTCCTACAATGAGCAGTTCTTC.

The chain employs TRBV9 and TRBJ2-3, with D tentatively TRBD2 (7 bases). The germline CDR1 and CDR2 sequences are SGDLS and YYNGEE. With 2 bases removed from V and 1 base from J, the gap between germline ends came to 11 bases. The CDR3 spans 15 residues. DNA for the CDR3: TGTGCCAGCAGCGTTGGGAGGGGGGGCACAGATACGCAGTATTTT. As protein: CASSVGRGGTDTQYF.

This chain uses TRBV2 with TRBJ2-1; maybe TRBD1 (6 bases). This CDR3 has 12 residues. CDR1 is SNHLY, CDR2 FYNNEI, per germline. The V and J ends lost 4 bases and 15 bases respectively, with 16 bases between them. DNA of the CDR3: TGTGCCAGCAGTGCTGAACAGGGATCCCCGTTCTTC. Amino acids: CASSAEQGSPFF.

J is TRBJ2-2 and V is TRBV6-1, with TRBD1 matching over 9 bases. This CDR3 is built from 16 residues. Germline CDR1 MNHNS, CDR2 SASEGT. V dropped 4 bases and J dropped 3; count of bases not matched to a gene: 6. As DNA, the CDR3 is TGTGCCAGCAGTGCTGACAGGGGGATTGACACCGGGGAGCTGTTTTTT. Its protein product is CASSADRGIDTGELFF.

The chain carries TRBV10-3 and TRBJ1-1; 8 nucleotides line up with TRBD1. This CDR3 spans 16 amino acids. The ends lost 0 bases at V and 4 bases at J; junction bases unmatched: 7. Germline V gene data show CDR1 as ENHRY and CDR2 as SYGVKD. Here the CDR3 reads CAISESVRTGFTEAFF. Here the CDR3 DNA reads TGTGCCATCAGTGAGTCGGTCAGGACAGGGTTCACTGAAGCTTTCTTT.

The chain carries TRBV7-9 and TRBJ2-1, with 8 bases lining up with TRBD2. This CDR3 is built from 16 residues. Germline V gene lookup returns CDR1 SEHNR and CDR2 FQNEAQ (reference sequence). V trimming: 5 bases; J trimming: 8 bases; junction bases outside the gene matches: 14. The CDR3 nucleotides are TGTGCCAGCAGCCCGCATTTTTCAGCGGGAGATCATGAGCAGTTCTTC. Protein sequence: CASSPHFSAGDHEQFF.

The chain links TRBV10-3 to TRBJ1-5; D is perhaps TRBD1 (5 bases). The CDR3 is made up of 14 amino acids. The germline V gene encodes CDR1 ENHRY and CDR2 SYGVKD. V was clipped by 3 bases and J by 4 bases, with 10 bases between them. The DNA of the CDR3 is TGTGCCATCAGTGAAGGTGGGGCTAATCAGCCCCAGCATTTT. Protein product: CAISEGGANQPQHF.

The V gene is TRBV5-5, the J gene TRBJ2-5; D is unresolved. The CDR3 covers 13 residues. The germline CDR1 and CDR2 sequences are SGHKS and YYEKEE (reference sequence). V was pared by 0 bases and J by 3 bases, with 6 bases between. CDR3 sequence reads: CASSLVAEETQYF. CDR3 nucleotide sequence: TGTGCCAGCAGCTTGGTGGCGGAAGAGACCCAGTACTTC.

The chain combines TRBV10-1 with TRBJ2-1, with D perhaps matching TRBD2 (6 bases). Trimming removed 4 bases at V and 7 bases at J, with 14 bases between. CDR1 WNHNN and CDR2 SYGVQD come from the germline V gene (reference sequence). The CDR3 is 14 residues long. Here the CDR3 DNA reads TGCGCCAGCAGTGTTCTAGCGTCGGGAAATGAGCAGTTCTTC. Translated: CASSVLASGNEQFF.

Concerning this clone itself: Other DNA variants within this sample encode the same CDR3. This chain links TRBV18 with TRBJ1-4; D unresolved. The CDR3 covers 13 residues. V was shortened by 2 bases and J by 5 bases, with 6 bases between the two germline ends. Germline loops: CDR1 KGHSH, CDR2 LQKENI. The CDR3 DNA reads as TGTGCCAGCTCACCAGGGCAGAATGAAAAACTGTTTTTT. Translated, it gives CASSPGQNEKLFF.

This rearrangement joins TRBV7-9 to TRBJ1-1, with 7 nucleotides matching TRBD1. With 4 bases clipped from V and 2 bases from J, the junction kept 7 bases outside the gene matches. The CDR3 totals 15 residues. Germline V gene lookup returns CDR1 SEHNR and CDR2 FQNEAQ (reference sequence). CDR3 loop: CASSSRRGVNTEAFF. In nucleotides, the CDR3 is TGTGCCAGCAGCTCTCGCAGGGGGGTAAACACTGAAGCTTTCTTT.

The genes are TRBV19 and TRBJ2-7; D perhaps matches TRBD2 (6 bases). The V and J ends lost 11 bases and 5 bases respectively, with 19 bases between them. Germline CDR1 LNHDA, CDR2 SQIVND (reference sequence). The CDR3 is 13 amino acids. The CDR3 spells CASSLARAHEQYF. The CDR3 nucleotides read TGTGCCTCGAGCCTAGCGAGGGCTCACGAGCAGTACTTC.

The rearrangement links TRBV5-1 to TRBJ2-2; D is undetermined. V lost 4 bases to trimming and J lost 5 bases, with 15 bases between them. The CDR3 totals 15 residues. Germline V gene lookup returns CDR1 SGHRS and CDR2 YFSETQ. In DNA, the CDR3 is TGCGCCAGCAGCCTAATAGCTGCCGGGACCGGGGAGCTGTTTTTT. Translation gives CASSLIAAGTGELFF.

This clone was seen a single time. The rearrangement joins TRBV10-2 to TRBJ2-1; D is possibly TRBD2 (5 bases). This CDR3 comprises 13 residues. V lost 2 bases and J lost 7, with 9 bases in between. Germline V gene sequence: CDR1 WSHSY, CDR2 SAAADI. The CDR3 is CASSERTGNEQFF. The CDR3 nucleotides are TGCGCCAGCAGTGAGCGCACGGGGAATGAGCAGTTCTTC.

The V and J genes are TRBV10-3 and TRBJ1-1; the D is unclear. Looked up from germline, CDR1 is ENHRY and CDR2 is SYGVKD. This CDR3 region has 14 residues. The V end lost 0 bases, the J end lost 1 base, and 6 bases lay between the germline ends. CDR3 sequence: CAISESVANTEAFF. In DNA form, the CDR3 reads TGTGCCATCAGTGAGTCGGTGGCGAACACTGAAGCTTTCTTT.

This sequence joins TRBV7-9 and TRBJ2-2; TRBD1 is a possible D gene (5 bases). The CDR3 totals 16 residues. Germline V gene data show CDR1 as SEHNR and CDR2 as FQNEAQ (reference sequence). V was shortened by 2 bases and J by 5 bases, with 15 bases between the two germline ends. In nucleotides, the CDR3 is TGTGCCAGCAGCTTAAGTTTGGGGCTCCCTACCGGGGAGCTGTTTTTT. Translated, it gives CASSLSLGLPTGELFF.

This rearrangement joins TRBV4-1 to TRBJ1-2; TRBD1 aligns across 9 bases. V gave up 5 bases and J gave up 8 bases; unmatched junction bases: 15. The CDR3 contains 16 residues. Germline CDR1 and CDR2: MGHRA and YSYEKL. The CDR3 region is CASSIRTGAAAGGYTF. For the CDR3, the DNA is TGCGCCAGCAGCATAAGGACAGGGGCCGCAGCGGGAGGCTACACCTTC.

V gene TRBV11-2 combines with J gene TRBJ2-1; D is perhaps TRBD2 (5 bases). This CDR3 comprises 16 residues. Germline V gene lookup returns CDR1 SGHAT and CDR2 FQNNGV. Trimming removed 3 bases from V and 0 bases from J, with 12 bases in between. The CDR3 DNA sequence: TGTGCCAGCAGCTTTTTCGGGGTAGGCTCCTACAATGAGCAGTTCTTC. Protein product: CASSFFGVGSYNEQFF.